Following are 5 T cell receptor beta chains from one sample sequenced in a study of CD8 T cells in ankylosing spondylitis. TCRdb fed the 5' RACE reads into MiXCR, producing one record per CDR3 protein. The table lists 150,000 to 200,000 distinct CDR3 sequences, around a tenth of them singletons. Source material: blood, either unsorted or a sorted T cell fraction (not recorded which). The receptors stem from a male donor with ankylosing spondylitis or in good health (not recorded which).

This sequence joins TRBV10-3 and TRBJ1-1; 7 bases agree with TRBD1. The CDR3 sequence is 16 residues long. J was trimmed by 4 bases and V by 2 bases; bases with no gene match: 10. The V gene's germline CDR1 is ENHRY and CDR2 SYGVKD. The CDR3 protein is CAISETLRPGGTEAFF. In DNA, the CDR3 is TGTGCCATCAGTGAGACCTTGAGGCCAGGGGGCACTGAAGCTTTCTTT.

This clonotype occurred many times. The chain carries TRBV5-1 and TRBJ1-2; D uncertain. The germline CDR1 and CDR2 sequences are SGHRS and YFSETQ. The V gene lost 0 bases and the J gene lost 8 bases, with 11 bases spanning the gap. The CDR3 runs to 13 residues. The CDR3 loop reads CASSLDAPVGYTF. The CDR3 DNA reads TGCGCCAGCAGCTTGGATGCCCCTGTCGGCTACACCTTC.

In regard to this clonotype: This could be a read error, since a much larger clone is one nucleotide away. The CDR3 sequence is CASSCSGVTGELFF. For the CDR3, the DNA is TGTGCCAGCAGTTGCTCAGGGGTCACCGGGGAGCTGTTTTTT. The chain is built from TRBV2 and TRBJ2-2, with D tentatively TRBD1 (6 bases). This CDR3 is 14 amino acids long. Germline values: CDR1 SNHLY, CDR2 FYNNEI. Trimming shortened V by 5 bases and J by 4 bases, and 11 bases separated the two germline ends.

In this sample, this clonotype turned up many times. CDR3 sequence: CASSLGPLAREEYTEAFF. Here the CDR3 DNA reads TGTGCCAGCAGCTTAGGCCCCCTCGCCAGGGAGGAATACACTGAAGCTTTCTTT. The rearrangement links TRBV11-1 to TRBJ1-1; TRBD1 is a possible D gene (5 bases). Looked up from germline, CDR1 is SGHAT and CDR2 is FQDESV (reference sequence). The CDR3 sequence is 18 residues long. V was shortened by 1 base and J by 3 bases, with 21 bases between the two germline ends.

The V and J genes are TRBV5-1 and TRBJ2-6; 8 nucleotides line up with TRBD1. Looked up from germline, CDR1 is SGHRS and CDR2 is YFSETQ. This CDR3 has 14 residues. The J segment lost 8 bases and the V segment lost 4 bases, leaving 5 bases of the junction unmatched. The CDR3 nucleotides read TGCGCCAGCAGCCTGACAGGGGAAACCAACGTCCTGACTTTC. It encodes CASSLTGETNVLTF.